This T cell receptor beta chain derives from a study of cytomegalovirus exposure and HLA in healthy donors. Study-level results: Accurate HLA-A and HLA-B prediction from TCR beta sequences was reported for most subjects. Cytomegalovirus status was reportedly diagnosed by the classifier with high sensitivity and specificity.

Concerning this clone: What it binds is unknown.

Germline V gene sequence: CDR1 LNHDA, CDR2 SQIVND (reference sequence). Losses at the gene ends were 2 bases for V and 5 bases for J; bases not matched to a gene: 8. This CDR3 is 15 amino acids long. PCR employed 60 Vbeta and 13 Jbeta primers. Profiled with immunoSEQ multiplex PCR; TCRdb holds only in-frame clones, not every one. The sample lists more than 150,000 clones, 75% to 85% occurring once. The sequenced material came from PBMCs. The V call is TRBV19, the J call TRBJ1-1, with TRBD1 identical over 7 bases. This receptor was taken from a boy under 18 in good health and CMV-seronegative. The DNA for the CDR3 is TGTGCCAGTAGTATATCGTACAGGGGCGTGACTGAAGCTTTCTTT. Translation: CASSISYRGVTEAFF.